The sequence of this T cell receptor (beta chain) was determined in a study of blood T cell repertoires in COVID-19. This clone showed up just once. Using immunoSEQ multiplex PCR, the repertoire was profiled, and TCRdb retains in-frame clones only, with some absent. The table lists a few hundred thousand clones, around 83% of them singletons. V trimming: 2 bases; J trimming: 0 bases; junction bases outside the gene matches: 7. The CDR3 extends over 16 amino acids. Per the germline V gene, CDR1 is SGHKS and CDR2 is YYEKEE (reference sequence). The material sequenced was peripheral blood. The receptor was derived from a woman aged 45-65 years with acute or convalescent COVID-19. V is TRBV5-5 and J is TRBJ1-1; 7 bases map to TRBD1. CDR3 sequence (DNA): TGTGCCAGCAGCTTTACCGGGACAGCCCTGAACACTGAAGCTTTCTTT. This encodes CASSFTGTALNTEAFF.